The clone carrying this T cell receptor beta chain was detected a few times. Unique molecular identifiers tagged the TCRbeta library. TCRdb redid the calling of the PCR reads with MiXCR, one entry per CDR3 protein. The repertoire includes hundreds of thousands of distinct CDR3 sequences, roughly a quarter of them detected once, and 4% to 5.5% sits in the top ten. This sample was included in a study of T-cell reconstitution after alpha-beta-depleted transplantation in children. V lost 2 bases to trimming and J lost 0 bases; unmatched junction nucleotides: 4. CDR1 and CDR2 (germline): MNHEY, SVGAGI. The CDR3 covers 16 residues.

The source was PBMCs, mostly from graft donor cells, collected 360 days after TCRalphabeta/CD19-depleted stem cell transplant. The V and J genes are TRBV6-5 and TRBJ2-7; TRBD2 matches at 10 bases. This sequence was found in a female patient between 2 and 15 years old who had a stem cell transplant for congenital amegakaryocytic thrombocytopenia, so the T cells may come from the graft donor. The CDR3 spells CASSYAPSGSSYEQYF. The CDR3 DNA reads TGTGCCAGCAGTTACGCCCCTAGCGGGAGCTCCTACGAGCAGTACTTC.